This record concerns one TCR beta chain sequence. Clones were read by immunoSEQ multiplex PCR, and TCRdb kept only the in-frame ones, dropping some. The top ten clones hold 2.5% of a sample with about 150,000 clones, 88% of them seen once. This CDR3 spans 16 amino acids. Germline assignment: CDR1 SGHRS and CDR2 YFSETQ. The trim removed 4 bases at V and 0 bases at J, leaving 7 bases unmatched. The data originate from a study of blood T cell repertoires in COVID-19. In the study overall: Sites across the United States, Italy and Spain contributed samples from acute and convalescent COVID-19. From T cells, B-cell-depleted T cells, or PBMCs came the material, which was cDNA or gDNA.

Enrolment of Seattle patients took place during active infection, and they were followed longitudinally. The V gene is TRBV5-1, the J gene TRBJ1-3; TRBD1 agrees at 7 bases. The TCR was taken from a human donor with COVID-19, enrolled during active disease. The donor label of this sample is uncertain. The sample consisted of peripheral blood. The CDR3 DNA is TGCGCCAGCAGCCCGGAGGGACAGCTCTCTGGAAACACCATATATTTT. It is translated as CASSPEGQLSGNTIYF.